Listed below are T cell receptor beta chains from one sample, sequenced in a study of T cell repertoires in cytomegalovirus infection. These receptors have no identified antigens. A single record per CDR3 protein comes from TCRdb applying MiXCR to the reads. This table holds 700,000 to 900,000 distinct CDR3 sequences, 25% to 35% found once. The sequenced sample was cultured CD8+ T cells from PBMCs, obtained from culture after CMV antigen stimulation. Receptor source: a human donor in good health (CMV status not recorded). Some clones in this sample may be carry-over from other donors' samples. The CDR3 runs from the conserved cysteine through the conserved F or W. Each record gives: D gene, J gene, clone size, V gene, CDR3 DNA, CDR3 protein. D genes are given only for firm matches. Expanded clones get a size class; other rows say once, few or many, or leave the size out.

.,TRBJ2-5,few,TRBV10-3,TGTGCCACTAGGGAGGCGAAGGAGACCCAGTACTTC,CATREAKETQYF
TRBD1,TRBJ2-5,.,TRBV7-9,TGTGCCAGCAGCTTGGGACAGGGAACTCCGGAGACCCAGTACTTC,CASSLGQGTPETQYF
TRBD1,TRBJ2-7,many,TRBV12-3/TRBV12-4,TGTGCCAGCAGGGGACAGAGCTCCTACGAGCAGTACTTC,CASRGQSSYEQYF
.,TRBJ2-3,few,TRBV5-1,TGCGCCAGCAGCTTGGAATTTCCGCACACAGATACGCAGTATTTT,CASSLEFPHTDTQYF
.,TRBJ2-5,.,TRBV19,TGTGCCAGTAGTATAGGTTGGCAGGGGGAGACCCAGTACTTC,CASSIGWQGETQYF
TRBD2,TRBJ2-7,.,TRBV9,TGTGCCAGCAGCGTAACCCCTACTAGCGGGGGTATATACGAGCAGTACTTC,CASSVTPTSGGIYEQYF
TRBD2,TRBJ2-2,few,TRBV6-2/TRBV6-3,TGTGCCAGCAGTTACTCGAAAGGACTAGCGGGGCCGTTAAACACCGGGGAGCTGTTTTTT,CASSYSKGLAGPLNTGELFF
TRBD1,TRBJ2-5,few,TRBV15,TGTGCCACCAGCAGAGATGGGACAGGGTTGGAGACCCAGTACTTC,CATSRDGTGLETQYF
TRBD1,TRBJ2-7,few,TRBV7-9,TGTGCCAGCAGCCACCCGGACAGGCCCTACGAGCAGTACTTC,CASSHPDRPYEQYF
.,TRBJ2-3,many,TRBV28,TGTGCCAGCAGTTTAATGGGAGATACGCAGTATTTT,CASSLMGDTQYF
TRBD1,TRBJ2-2,.,TRBV24-1,TGTGCCACCAGTGACCCTGGGACAGTCCTGTTTTTT,CATSDPGTVLFF
.,TRBJ1-1,few,TRBV5-1,TGCGCCAGCAGCTTAAGGGACCCCATGGGGACTGAAGCTTTCTTT,CASSLRDPMGTEAFF
TRBD1,TRBJ2-2,.,TRBV5-8,TGTGCCAGCAGCTTACACCGGGACAGGGGTCCCCAAAGTAACACCGGGGAGCTGTTTTTT,CASSLHRDRGPQSNTGELFF
TRBD2,TRBJ2-5,medium-sized,TRBV7-2,TGTGCCAGCAGCTTGGGAGGAATAGACTGGGGGGGTGAGACCCAGTACTTC,CASSLGGIDWGGETQYF
.,TRBJ1-3,many,TRBV7-2,TGTGCCAGCAGCTTCCCGGGTGCCGGGGGAAACACCATATATTTT,CASSFPGAGGNTIYF
TRBD1,TRBJ1-3,.,TRBV20-1,TGCAGTGCCTCGGACAGGGCGGAGGCTGGAAACACCATATATTTT,CSASDRAEAGNTIYF
.,TRBJ2-7,few,TRBV6-5,TGTGCCAGCAGTTACTCGGGGGGCCTGTACGAGCAGTACTTC,CASSYSGGLYEQYF
.,TRBJ2-7,.,TRBV7-6,TGTGCCAGCAGCTCCTCGGGCAGTACCTACGAGCAGTACTTC,CASSSSGSTYEQYF
TRBD1,TRBJ1-2,few,TRBV6-4,TGTGCCAGTCGGGACAGGTACGATGGCTACACCTTC,CASRDRYDGYTF
.,TRBJ1-1,few,TRBV7-2,TGTGCCAGCAGCTTAAACGCGGGAGGGGTAAACACTGAAGCTTTCTTT,CASSLNAGGVNTEAFF
.,TRBJ2-2,.,TRBV7-6,TGTGCCAGCAGCTTAGGCGGGAACGGGGAGCTGTTTTTT,CASSLGGNGELFF
TRBD1,TRBJ1-2,.,TRBV5-5,TGTGCCAGCAGCGAGGGACAGGGGAACTATGGCTACACCTTC,CASSEGQGNYGYTF
.,TRBJ2-7,once,TRBV6-5,TGTGCCAGCAGTTACGGGGTGGACGAGCAGTACTTC,CASSYGVDEQYF
.,TRBJ1-1,.,TRBV6-5,TGTGCCAGCAGTTACTCGAGAAAGCTTTGGGGAACTGAAGCTTTCTTT,CASSYSRKLWGTEAFF
.,TRBJ1-5,.,TRBV12-3/TRBV12-4,TGTGCCAGCAGTTTTTCCCAGGTAGGCAATCAGCCCCAGCATTTT,CASSFSQVGNQPQHF
.,TRBJ2-3,.,TRBV9,TGTGCCAGCAGCGCCTGGGACAGCACAGATACGCAGTATTTT,CASSAWDSTDTQYF
.,TRBJ1-6,.,TRBV27,TGTGCCAGCAGGTGGGAGGGATATAATTCACCCCTCCACTTT,CASRWEGYNSPLHF
.,TRBJ2-2,.,TRBV5-1,TGCGCCAGCAGCTTCGCCGAGGGAGCGAACACCGGGGAGCTGTTTTTT,CASSFAEGANTGELFF
.,TRBJ2-3,few,TRBV29-1,TGCAGCGTGAGGGGGGGCCCTACAGATACGCAGTATTTT,CSVRGGPTDTQYF
.,TRBJ2-3,.,TRBV6-5,TGTGCCAGCAGAGACTCGTCTTACGATACGCAGTATTTT,CASRDSSYDTQYF
.,TRBJ2-1,.,TRBV24-1,TGTGCCACCAGTGATGGGGGACGGAGCTCCTACAATGAGCAGTTCTTC,CATSDGGRSSYNEQFF
.,TRBJ1-2,many,TRBV7-6,TGTGCCAGCAGCTTTGGAGGGGGTGGCTACACCTTC,CASSFGGGGYTF
.,TRBJ1-2,few,TRBV19,TGTGCCAGTTGGTGGGATGGCTACACCTTC,CASWWDGYTF
.,TRBJ1-4,many,TRBV7-8,TGTGCCAGCACCCAGTCAGGTGTGGGACTGTTTTTT,CASTQSGVGLFF
TRBD2,TRBJ2-5,many,TRBV7-2,TGTGCCAGCAGCTCCGCGCTCGGAGCGGGGGGAGGGGGGGAGACCCAGTACTTC,CASSSALGAGGGGETQYF
TRBD2,TRBJ2-3,.,TRBV7-6,TGTGCCAGCAGCCTACGGGGAGCGGGGGTTGTAGATACGCAGTATTTT,CASSLRGAGVVDTQYF
.,TRBJ2-1,.,TRBV24-1,TGTGCCACCAGTGCCGCGACTAGGAGCTCCTACAATGAGCAGTTCTTC,CATSAATRSSYNEQFF
.,TRBJ2-7,few,TRBV19,TGTGCCAGTAGTCGCATCCGGGACGTACCCTACGAGCAGTACTTC,CASSRIRDVPYEQYF
.,TRBJ2-6,few,TRBV6-1,TGTGCCAGCAGCTCGTGGCAAGCAGGGGCCAACGTCCTGACTTTC,CASSSWQAGANVLTF
.,TRBJ1-1,many,TRBV5-6,TGTGCCAGCAGCTTAAAGGGGGGGAACACTGAAGCTTTCTTT,CASSLKGGNTEAFF
.,TRBJ1-1,few,TRBV19,TGTGCCAGTAGTATCACCGTTCTCATGAACACTGAAGCTTTCTTT,CASSITVLMNTEAFF
.,TRBJ1-1,.,TRBV6-2/TRBV6-3,TGTGCCAGCAGCGCCCCGACAGGCCGCACTGAAGCTTTCTTT,CASSAPTGRTEAFF